This T cell receptor beta chain is drawn from a study of blood T cell repertoires in COVID-19. Study background: Spain, Italy and the United States supplied samples that represented acute and convalescent COVID-19. The cDNA or gDNA used as material had been derived from T cells, B-cell-depleted T cells, or PBMCs.

CDR3 length: 14 residues. V was pared by 2 bases and J by 5 bases, with 13 bases between. CDR1 and CDR2 from the germline V gene are MNHEY and SVGAGI. Authors' data handling: Nucleated cell number was recorded as an estimate derived from reference gene primer amplification. Using immunoSEQ multiplex PCR, the repertoire was profiled, and TCRdb retains in-frame clones only, with some absent. V and J calls and clone size are as listed in that table; D and trimming were resolved from the DNA. The table shows a few hundred thousand clones, with 70% to 75% occurring only once. Sample: peripheral blood. The sequence derives from a woman aged 80 or over with acute or convalescent COVID-19. The chain links TRBV6-5 to TRBJ2-7, with TRBD2 as a possible D gene (5 bases). The CDR3 nucleotides are TGTGCCAGCAGTTACGGAGGTCTTATGGACGAGCAGTACTTC. It encodes CASSYGGLMDEQYF.